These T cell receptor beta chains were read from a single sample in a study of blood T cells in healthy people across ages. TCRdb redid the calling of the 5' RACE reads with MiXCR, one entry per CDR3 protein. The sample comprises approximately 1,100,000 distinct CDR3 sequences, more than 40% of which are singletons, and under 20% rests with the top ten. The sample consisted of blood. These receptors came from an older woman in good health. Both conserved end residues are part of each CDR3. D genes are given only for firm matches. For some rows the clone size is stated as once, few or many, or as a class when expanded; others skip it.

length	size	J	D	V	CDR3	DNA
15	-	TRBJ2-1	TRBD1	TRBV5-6	CASSLGQGIHNEQFF	TGTGCCAGCAGCCTGGGACAGGGCATCCACAATGAGCAGTTCTTC
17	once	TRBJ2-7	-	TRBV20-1	CSAAHRGPGKNGYEQYF	TGCAGTGCTGCCCATCGGGGACCCGGAAAAAACGGCTACGAGCAGTACTTC
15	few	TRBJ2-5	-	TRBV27	CASSLSEGPQETQYF	TGTGCCAGCAGTTTATCGGAAGGGCCCCAAGAGACCCAGTACTTC
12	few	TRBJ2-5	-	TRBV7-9	CASSTSWETQYF	TGTGCCAGCAGCACTAGCTGGGAGACCCAGTACTTC
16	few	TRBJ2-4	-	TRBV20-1	CSAREGLLGGQNIQYF	TGCAGTGCTAGAGAGGGCCTCTTGGGCGGGCAAAACATTCAGTACTTC
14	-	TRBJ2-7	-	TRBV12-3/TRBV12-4	CASSSGILFYEQYF	TGTGCCAGCAGTTCCGGGATCCTCTTCTACGAGCAGTACTTC
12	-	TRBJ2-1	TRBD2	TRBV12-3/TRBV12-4	CASRAGVNEQFF	TGTGCCAGCAGGGCGGGGGTCAATGAGCAGTTCTTC
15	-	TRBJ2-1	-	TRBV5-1	CASSLTVLGPNEQFF	TGCGCCAGCAGCTTGACAGTCCTGGGGCCCAATGAGCAGTTCTTC
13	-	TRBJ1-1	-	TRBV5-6	CASSSWPRSEAFF	TGTGCCAGCAGCTCTTGGCCCCGTTCCGAAGCTTTCTTT
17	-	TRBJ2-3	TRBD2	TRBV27	CASSPYLPSGKLDTQYF	TGTGCCAGCAGTCCCTATTTGCCTAGCGGGAAACTAGATACGCAGTATTTT
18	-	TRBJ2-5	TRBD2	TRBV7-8	CASSLWQRVAGDSETQYF	TGTGCCAGCAGCTTATGGCAGCGCGTGGCGGGAGACTCAGAGACCCAGTACTTC
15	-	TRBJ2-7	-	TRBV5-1	CASSLNPSAIYEQYF	TGCGCCAGCAGCTTGAATCCGTCTGCAATATACGAGCAGTACTTC
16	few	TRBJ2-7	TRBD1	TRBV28	CASSLPGTEFSYEQYF	TGTGCCAGCAGTTTACCCGGGACAGAGTTCTCCTACGAGCAGTACTTC
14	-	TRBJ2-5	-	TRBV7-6	CASSLYSDTSGQYF	TGTGCCAGCAGCCTCTACTCTGATACGTCCGGGCAGTACTTC
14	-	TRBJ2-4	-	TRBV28	CASAYTGFAGEQYF	TGTGCCAGCGCATACACAGGGTTTGCGGGGGAGCAGTACTTC
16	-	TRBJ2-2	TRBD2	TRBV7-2	CASSLKQREGSGELFF	TGTGCCAGCAGCTTAAAGCAGCGGGAGGGCTCCGGGGAGCTGTTTTTT
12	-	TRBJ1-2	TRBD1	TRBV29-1	CSVGTVNYGYTF	TGCAGCGTCGGGACAGTAAACTATGGCTACACCTTC
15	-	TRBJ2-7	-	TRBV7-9	CASSLVGGVSYEQYF	TGTGCCAGCAGCTTGGTCGGGGGCGTGAGCTACGAGCAGTACTTC
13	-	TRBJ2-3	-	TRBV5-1	CATRGTAADTQYF	TGCGCCACCAGAGGGACTGCGGCAGATACGCAGTATTTT
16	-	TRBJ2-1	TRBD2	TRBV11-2	CASSSLAGIDVGEQFF	TGTGCCAGCAGCTCACTAGCGGGGATCGATGTGGGTGAGCAGTTCTTC
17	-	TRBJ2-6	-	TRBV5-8	CASSFKGLLSGANVLTF	TGTGCCAGCAGCTTCAAGGGGCTCCTCTCTGGGGCCAACGTCCTGACTTTC
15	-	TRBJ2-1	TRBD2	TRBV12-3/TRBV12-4	CASSSLGTSEPSQFF	TGTGCCAGCAGTTCACTAGGGACTAGCGAGCCGAGTCAGTTCTTC
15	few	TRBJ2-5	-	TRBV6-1	CASSELQGRMDTQYF	TGTGCCAGCAGTGAATTACAGGGGAGGATGGATACCCAGTACTTC
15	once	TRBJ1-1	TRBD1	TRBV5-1	CASSLSGTGGTEAFF	TGCGCCAGCAGCTTGTCCGGGACAGGGGGGACTGAAGCTTTCTTT
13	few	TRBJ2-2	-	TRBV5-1	CASSLRGDGELFF	TGCGCCAGCAGCCTCCGAGGGGACGGGGAGCTGTTTTTT
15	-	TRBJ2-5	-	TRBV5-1	CASRFHGQVGETQYF	TGCGCCAGCAGGTTTCACGGCCAGGTTGGAGAGACCCAGTACTTC
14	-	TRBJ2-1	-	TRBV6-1	CASSEARGYNEQFF	TGTGCCAGCAGTGAAGCGCGGGGTTACAATGAGCAGTTCTTC
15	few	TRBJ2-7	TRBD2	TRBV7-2	CASSPSSGSPNEQYF	TGTGCCAGCAGCCCCTCTAGCGGGAGCCCCAACGAGCAGTACTTC
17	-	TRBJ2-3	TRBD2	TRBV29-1	CSAQGIGEGGPTDTQYF	TGCAGCGCTCAGGGTATTGGCGAGGGAGGGCCCACAGATACGCAGTATTTT
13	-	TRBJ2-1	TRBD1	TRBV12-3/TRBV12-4	CASSPPPGGEQFF	TGTGCCAGCAGTCCTCCCCCAGGGGGAGAGCAGTTCTTC
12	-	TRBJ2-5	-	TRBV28	CASSLGSEIQYF	TGTGCCAGCAGTTTAGGATCGGAGATCCAGTACTTC
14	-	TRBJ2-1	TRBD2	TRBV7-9	CASSPSGAYNEQFF	TGTGCCAGCAGCCCTAGCGGGGCCTACAATGAGCAGTTCTTC
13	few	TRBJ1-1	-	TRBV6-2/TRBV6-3	CASSYSGGTEAFF	TGTGCCAGCAGTTACTCAGGGGGCACTGAAGCTTTCTTT
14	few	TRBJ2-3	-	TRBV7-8	CASTPRAGTDTQYF	TGTGCCAGCACCCCTCGGGCAGGGACAGATACGCAGTATTTT
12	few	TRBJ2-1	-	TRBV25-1	CASSEQGNEQFF	TGTGCCAGCAGTGAACAGGGAAATGAGCAGTTCTTC
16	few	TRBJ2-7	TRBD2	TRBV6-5	CASSYPSGPDSYEQYF	TGTGCCAGCAGTTACCCTAGCGGGCCCGACTCCTACGAGCAGTACTTC
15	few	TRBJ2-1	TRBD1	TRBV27	CASSLLGQEGNEQFF	TGTGCCAGCAGTTTGTTGGGACAGGAGGGTAATGAGCAGTTCTTC
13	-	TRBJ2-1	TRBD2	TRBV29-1	CSVAGLYYNEQFF	TGCAGCGTTGCGGGACTATATTACAATGAGCAGTTCTTC
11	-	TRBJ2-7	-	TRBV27	CASSLSEGQYF	TGTGCCAGCAGTTTAAGTGAAGGGCAGTACTTC
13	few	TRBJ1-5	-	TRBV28	CASSVSRNQPQHF	TGTGCCAGCAGCGTGAGTAGAAATCAGCCCCAGCATTTT
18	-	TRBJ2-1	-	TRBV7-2	CASSLTLPGGRPENEQFF	TGTGCCAGCAGCTTAACCCTCCCCGGGGGTAGACCTGAGAATGAGCAGTTCTTC
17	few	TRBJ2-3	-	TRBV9	CASSVGPRANSTDTQYF	TGTGCCAGCAGCGTAGGGCCCCGGGCCAATAGCACAGATACGCAGTATTTT
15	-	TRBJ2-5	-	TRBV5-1	CASSKEGGAVETQYF	TGCGCCAGCAGCAAAGAGGGTGGGGCGGTTGAGACCCAGTACTTC
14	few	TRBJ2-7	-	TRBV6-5	CASSYSRDTYEQYF	TGTGCCAGCAGTTACTCCAGGGACACATACGAGCAGTACTTC
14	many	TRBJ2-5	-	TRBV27	CASSLGGWGETQYF	TGTGCCAGCAGTTTGGGCGGGTGGGGAGAGACCCAGTACTTC
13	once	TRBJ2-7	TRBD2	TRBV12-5	CASMSGGSYEQYF	TGTGCTAGCATGAGCGGGGGCTCCTACGAGCAGTACTTC